This T cell receptor beta chain was sequenced for a study of early T cells in non-severe SARS-CoV-2 infection (dated by TCRdb to the early 2020s). Regarding the complete study: Because TCR sequencing relied on bulk RNA taken from unsorted whole blood, pairing of alpha and beta chains was not possible.

This clonotype has at least ten counts. The antigen it recognizes is unknown. No much larger clonotype is one base removed from it; base qualities were not supplied. This was a case-control study nested in a cohort of healthcare workers in London, UK, who had nasopharyngeal swab PCR tests and blood samples taken every week. Healthcare workers were recruited between 23 and 31 March 2020, during the week of the UK lockdown, and were followed weekly for up to 16 weeks. The library was made by 5' RACE. The sequencer was a NextSeq 500. Unique molecular identifiers were attached to individual cDNA molecules in the TCR library protocol so that sequencing error and PCR bias could be corrected. Sequencing covered both TCR alpha and beta chains, and within each sample the abundances of alpha and beta sequences were tightly co-correlated. Processing in the source paper ran as follows. Decombinator V4 was used to annotate TCR sequences for V gene, J gene and CDR3. TCRs were defined as expanded if a significant change between any two time points was detected under a Poisson model with p below 0.0001. TCR abundances were normalised to the total number of TCRs sequenced per sample and were expressed as counts per million. MAIT TCRs were defined by TRAV1-2 paired with TRAJ12, TRAJ20 or TRAJ33, and iNKT TCRs by TRAV10 paired with TRAJ18. A search of VDJdb, accessed on 1 November 2021, was run for TCRs annotated to CMV, EBV and SARS-CoV-2, with TCRs annotated for multiple antigens excluded. The public reads were reprocessed in TCRdb via fastp at Q25 and MiXCR, keeping in-frame beta chains. CDR3 protein sequences are deduplicated, and each keeps its most common genes and DNA. TCRdb, rather than the study authors, made the V and J calls. This sample holds about 92,000 distinct CDR3 sequences; 14% were observed only once. 5% to 7% of the sample belongs to the ten largest clones.

V loses 5 bases at its end and J loses 2 bases; junction bases beyond the gene matches: 10. Based on the germline V gene (reference sequence), the CDR1 and CDR2 sequences are LNHDA and SQIVND. Including cysteine and phenylalanine, the CDR3 has 16 amino acids. Only the CDR3 portion is preserved as DNA: 48 bases, with reading frame beginning at the first base. Study-level results and caveats: VDJdb matching was skewed toward anti-spike CD8 responses, so virus-specific expansions were likely underestimated and private and CD4 specificities were missed.

The sequence was collected from an adult who was a healthcare worker with PCR-confirmed SARS-CoV-2 infection or an uninfected control (not recorded which). The sequence joins TRBV19 to TRBJ2-7; 9 bases in the junction line up with TRBD1. Sequencing was carried out using whole blood. CDR3 reads: CASSAPGTGSPYEQYF. The bases are TGTGCCAGTAGTGCCCCCGGGACAGGGTCTCCCTACGAGCAGTACTTC.